These 21 T cell receptor beta chains came from one sample sequenced in a study of identical twins. TCRdb used MiXCR to reprocess the 5' RACE reads, holding one entry per CDR3 protein. The sample has some 710,000 distinct CDR3 sequences, less than 7% seen once. Sequencing was done on a sample of naive T cells sorted from blood. Receptor source: a man between 18 and 29 years old in good health.

Only a few counts were recorded for this clonotype. As DNA, the CDR3 is TGTGCCACCAGCAGAGATCGGGAGGGCGGAGAGACCCAGTACTTC. This codes for CATSRDREGGETQYF. This sequence joins TRBV15 and TRBJ2-5; 8 bases line up with TRBD2. V dropped 0 bases and J dropped 4; count of bases not matched to a gene: 4. This CDR3 region has 15 residues. Germline V lookup: CDR1 LNHNV, CDR2 YYDKDF (reference sequence).

This chain links TRBV12-3 or TRBV12-4 with TRBJ2-7; D is ambiguous. The CDR3 runs to 12 residues. The ends were cut back, 5 bases at V and 6 bases at J, with 11 bases in the middle. The CDR3 DNA reads as TGTGCCAGCAGTCTAAGCAGTTCCGAGCAGTACGTC. This encodes CASSLSSSEQYV.

This clonotype has a count of ten or more. The chain combines TRBV7-9 with TRBJ2-3, with D possibly being TRBD2 (5 bases). Germline values: CDR1 SEHNR, CDR2 FQNEAQ (reference sequence). V lost 8 bases and J lost 5, with 20 bases in between. The CDR3 is made up of 15 amino acids. This chain's CDR3 is CASGQESGGRDTQYF. The CDR3 DNA reads TGTGCCAGCGGTCAAGAGAGCGGAGGAAGAGATACGCAGTATTTT.

This clonotype was recorded many times. This rearrangement joins TRBV5-1 to TRBJ2-2; 7 positions match TRBD1. After removal of 4 bases from V and 4 bases from J, the junction contained 7 bases not matched to a gene. Germline V gene sequence: CDR1 SGHRS, CDR2 YFSETQ. The CDR3 consists of 15 residues. The CDR3 region is CASSGPGQITGELFF. The CDR3 nucleotides are TGCGCCAGCAGCGGCCCGGGACAGATCACCGGGGAGCTGTTTTTT.

The rearrangement uses TRBV4-3 and TRBJ2-1; 12 bases map to TRBD2. The V and J ends lost 6 bases and 1 base, in that order; junction bases with no gene match: 10. The CDR3 sequence is 18 residues long. The V gene's germline CDR1 is LGHNA and CDR2 YSLEER. CDR3 in amino acids: CASSFGLAGRESYNEQFF. CDR3 coding DNA: TGCGCCAGCAGTTTTGGACTAGCGGGACGGGAGTCCTACAATGAGCAGTTCTTC.

In its sample, this clonotype was seen many times. The rearrangement links TRBV5-1 to TRBJ2-7, with D perhaps TRBD2 (6 bases). The CDR3 is 13 amino acids. V dropped 1 base and J dropped 7 bases, with 12 bases sitting between them. Looked up from germline, CDR1 is SGHRS and CDR2 is YFSETQ. This chain's CDR3 is CASSLWGSGEQYV. CDR3 coding DNA: TGCGCCAGCAGCTTGTGGGGCAGCGGGGAGCAGTACGTC.

This clonotype was detected many times. V and J are TRBV12-3 or TRBV12-4 and TRBJ1-5; 8 nucleotides align to TRBD1. The CDR3 has 13 residues. V lost 7 bases and J lost 7; bases outside the gene matches: 6. The CDR3 DNA reads as TGTGCCAGCAACCTGGACAGGGTCCAGCCCCAGCATTTT. Its translation is CASNLDRVQPQHF.

Ten or more counts support this clonotype. This chain connects TRBV29-1 to TRBJ1-6, with a weak D call TRBD1 (5 bases). The CDR3 loop spans 13 amino acids. Deletions cut 4 bases from V and 10 bases from J, with 14 bases between. Germline loops: CDR1 SQVTM, CDR2 ANQGSEA. The CDR3 sequence: CSVAEGPGSPLHF. The CDR3 region has the DNA TGCAGCGTTGCCGAGGGGCCCGGCTCACCCCTCCACTTT.

The table lists this clonotype with a few counts. The chain carries TRBV27 and TRBJ1-5; unclear D gene. Germline values: CDR1 MNHEY, CDR2 SMNVEV (reference sequence). The CDR3 sequence is 14 residues long. Between the trimmed V and J ends, which lost 5 bases and 9 bases, there was a span of 17 bases. Written as DNA, the CDR3 is TGTGCCAGCAGTCCGAGAGGGCCTACGGGGCCCCAGCATTTT. This encodes CASSPRGPTGPQHF.

This clonotype occurred many times. This rearrangement joins TRBV7-9 to TRBJ2-5; D may be TRBD2 (5 bases). Trimming removed 3 bases from V and 0 bases from J, with 11 bases in between. The CDR3 length is 15 residues. Germline values: CDR1 SEHNR, CDR2 FQNEAQ (reference sequence). Here the CDR3 DNA reads TGTGCCAGCAGCTTGCGAGCGGCGTACCAAGAGACCCAGTACTTC. Its translation: CASSLRAAYQETQYF.

This chain links TRBV11-2 with TRBJ2-1, with 15 bases lining up with TRBD2. Trimming cost V 3 bases and J 0 bases; bases outside gene matches: 12. This CDR3 has 21 amino acids. Germline V gene sequence: CDR1 SGHAT, CDR2 FQNNGV. The CDR3 is CASSLDRTSGRGRHSYNEQFF. Written as DNA, the CDR3 is TGTGCCAGCAGCTTGGATAGGACTAGCGGGAGGGGGCGGCACTCCTACAATGAGCAGTTCTTC.

Ten or more counts support this clonotype. The rearrangement uses TRBV15 and TRBJ2-3; no reliable D call. This CDR3 is built from 11 residues. Germline lookup yields CDR1 LNHNV and CDR2 YYDKDF (reference sequence). Trimming took 3 bases from V and 5 from J, leaving 3 bases between them. CDR3 amino acids: CATSSLDTQYF. CDR3 sequence (DNA): TGTGCCACCAGCAGTCTAGATACGCAGTATTTT.

This clonotype was detected a few times. The CDR3 coding sequence is TGCAGTGCGCCCGACAGGGGGGTTAATCAGCCCCAGCATTTT. This codes for CSAPDRGVNQPQHF. This chain links TRBV20-1 with TRBJ1-5; TRBD1 agrees at 9 bases. Germline loops: CDR1 DFQATT, CDR2 SNEGSKA (reference sequence). The J segment lost 4 bases and the V segment lost 6 bases, leaving 7 bases of the junction unmatched. The CDR3 is 14 residues long.

This clonotype was counted ten times or more. CDR3 protein: CASGWSRIEDTQYF. CDR3 nucleotides: TGTGCCAGCGGCTGGTCCCGGATAGAAGATACGCAGTATTTT. V and J are TRBV5-6 and TRBJ2-3; D uncertain. Looked up from germline, CDR1 is SGHDT and CDR2 is YYEEEE. The CDR3 totals 14 residues. The germline V and J ends were trimmed by 7 bases and 5 bases, with 17 bases remaining between them.

At least ten counts were recorded for this clonotype. The chain combines TRBV29-1 with TRBJ1-5; D is uncertain. Germline values: CDR1 SQVTM, CDR2 ANQGSEA. Between the trimmed V and J ends, which lost 1 base and 4 bases, there was a span of 8 bases. The CDR3 contains 13 residues. The CDR3 sequence: CSVEVLRNQPQHF. In DNA, the CDR3 is TGCAGCGTTGAAGTTCTTAGAAATCAGCCCCAGCATTTT. Together with reference TRBV29-1 and TRBJ1-5, the CDR3 gives the full variable domain: SAVISQKPSRDICQRGTSLTIQCQVDSQVTMMFWYRQQPGQSLTLIATANQGSEATYESGFVIDKFPISRPNLTFSTLTVSNMSPEDSSIYLCSVEVLRNQPQHFGDGTRLSIL.

There are a few counts of this clonotype. The chain couples TRBV5-6 to TRBJ2-1; 14 nucleotides line up with TRBD2. There are 18 residues in the CDR3. Unmatched junction bases numbered 8, after V lost 2 bases and J lost 4 bases. Germline values: CDR1 SGHDT, CDR2 YYEEEE. In DNA, the CDR3 is TGTGCCAGCAGCTTCGGGACTAGCGGGAGATTTGGGTACAATGAGCAGTTCTTC. Protein product: CASSFGTSGRFGYNEQFF.

This clonotype was observed many times. The rearrangement uses TRBV29-1 and TRBJ2-3; no firm D call. V was cut by 4 bases and J by 7 bases, with 6 bases left in between. CDR1 and CDR2 from the germline V gene are SQVTM and ANQGSEA. The CDR3 runs 10 residues. CDR3 sequence (DNA): TGCAGCGTTGGGGCACATACGCAGTATTTT. It translates to CSVGAHTQYF.

This clonotype was counted many times. V is TRBV20-1 and J is TRBJ2-3; the D gene is possibly TRBD2 (6 bases). V lost 3 bases, J lost 3 bases, and 13 bases lay in between. The V gene's germline CDR1 is DFQATT and CDR2 SNEGSKA (reference sequence). The CDR3 is 14 residues long. The CDR3 DNA reads TGCAGTGCTAGTTTGCCGCGGGATACAGATACGCAGTATTTT. Translation: CSASLPRDTDTQYF.

This clonotype was counted at least ten times. The chain couples TRBV7-6 to TRBJ2-2; possible D gene TRBD1, 5 bases. Trimming stripped 0 bases from V and 7 bases from J, with 9 bases between. The CDR3 has 14 residues. Germline V CDR1 and CDR2: SGHVS, FNYEAQ. For the CDR3, the DNA is TGTGCCAGCAGCTTAGCACAGGATGGCGGGGAGCTGTTTTTT. This codes for CASSLAQDGGELFF. Full variable domain (remainder filled in from reference TRBV7-6 and TRBJ2-2): GAGVSQSPRYKVTKRGQDVALRCDPISGHVSLYWYRQALGQGPEFLTYFNYEAQQDKSGLPNDRFSAERPEGSISTLTIQRTEQRDSAMYRCASSLAQDGGELFFGEGSRLTVL.

This clonotype was picked up a small number of times. This chain links TRBV5-8 with TRBJ1-5; D is unresolved. In germline, CDR1 is SGHTS, CDR2 YDEGEE. This CDR3 has 16 residues. Trimming removed 0 bases at V and 4 bases at J, with 14 bases between. CDR3 sequence: CASSLEAGVQNQPQHF. Here the CDR3 DNA reads TGTGCCAGCAGCTTGGAGGCTGGGGTTCAAAATCAGCCCCAGCATTTT.

This clonotype was detected a few times. The chain couples TRBV6-5 to TRBJ2-3; D gene uncertain. Trimming shortened V by 2 bases and J by 2 bases, and 14 bases separated the two germline ends. This CDR3 region has 16 residues. CDR1 is MNHEY, CDR2 SVGAGI, per germline. The CDR3 DNA reads TGTGCCAGCAGTTACGCTCCCGGGTCCTCCACAGATACGCAGTATTTT. It is translated as CASSYAPGSSTDTQYF.